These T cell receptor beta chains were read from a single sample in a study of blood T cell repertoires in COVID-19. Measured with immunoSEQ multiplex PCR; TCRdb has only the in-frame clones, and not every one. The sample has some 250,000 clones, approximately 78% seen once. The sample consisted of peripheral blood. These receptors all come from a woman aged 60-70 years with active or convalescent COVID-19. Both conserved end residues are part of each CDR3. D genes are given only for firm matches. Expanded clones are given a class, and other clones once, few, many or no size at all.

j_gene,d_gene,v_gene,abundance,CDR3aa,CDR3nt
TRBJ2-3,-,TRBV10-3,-,CAISGNGWDTQYF,TGTGCCATCAGTGGAAACGGGTGGGATACGCAGTATTTT
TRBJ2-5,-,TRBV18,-,CASSPPHSSGETQYF,TGTGCCAGCTCACCACCTCACTCATCGGGGGAGACCCAGTACTTC
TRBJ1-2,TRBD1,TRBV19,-,CASSIRDRGYGYTF,TGTGCCAGTAGTATCCGGGACAGGGGCTATGGCTACACCTTC
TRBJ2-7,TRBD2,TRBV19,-,CASTRGTSEGYEQYF,TGTGCCAGTACCCGAGGGACTAGTGAAGGATACGAGCAGTACTTC
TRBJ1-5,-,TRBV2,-,CASAVGRAPNQPQHF,TGTGCCTCAGCAGTGGGCAGGGCCCCCAATCAGCCCCAGCATTTT
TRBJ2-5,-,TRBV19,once,CASSPPLGGHRTQYF,TGTGCCAGTAGTCCCCCTCTTGGGGGCCATCGGACCCAGTACTTC
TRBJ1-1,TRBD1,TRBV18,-,CASSPNTGDTEAFF,TGTGCCAGCTCACCAAATACAGGGGACACTGAAGCTTTCTTT
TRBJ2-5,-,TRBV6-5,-,CASKPGGGFETQYF,TGTGCCAGCAAACCGGGTGGGGGGTTTGAGACCCAGTACTTC
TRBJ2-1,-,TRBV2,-,CASLRTGSGEQFF,TGTGCCAGCCTCAGAACCGGTAGCGGTGAGCAGTTCTTC
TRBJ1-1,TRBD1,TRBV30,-,CAWSVGQALEAFF,TGTGCCTGGAGTGTGGGACAGGCCCTGGAAGCTTTCTTT
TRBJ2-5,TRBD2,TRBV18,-,CASSIHGGSQETQYF,TGTGCCAGCTCAATCCACGGGGGGTCCCAAGAGACCCAGTACTTC
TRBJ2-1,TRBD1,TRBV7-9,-,CASSSRGAGTGVYEQFF,TGTGCCAGCAGCTCTAGGGGGGCCGGGACAGGGGTTTATGAGCAGTTCTTC
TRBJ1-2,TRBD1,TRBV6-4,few,CASSQGQNYGYTF,TGTGCCAGCAGTCAGGGACAGAACTATGGCTACACCTTC
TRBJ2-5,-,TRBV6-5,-,CASSSEAIQETQYF,TGTGCCAGCAGTTCTGAGGCAATCCAAGAGACCCAGTACTTC
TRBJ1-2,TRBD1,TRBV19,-,CASSPGQGLSGYTF,TGTGCCAGTAGTCCGGGACAGGGGTTGAGTGGCTACACCTTC
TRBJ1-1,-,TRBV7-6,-,CASSFGPLAFF,TGTGCCAGCAGCTTTGGGCCTCTAGCTTTCTTT
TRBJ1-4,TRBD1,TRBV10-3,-,CASGQGDSNEKLFF,TGTGCCAGCGGACAGGGGGATTCTAATGAAAAACTGTTTTTT
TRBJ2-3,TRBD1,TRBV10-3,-,CAIRGQGATDTQYF,TGTGCCATCAGGGGACAGGGGGCCACAGATACGCAGTATTTT
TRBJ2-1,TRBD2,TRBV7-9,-,CASSGGTSGAYNEQFF,TGTGCCAGCAGCGGGGGGACTAGCGGGGCCTACAATGAGCAGTTCTTC
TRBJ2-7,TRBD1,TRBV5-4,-,CASSQPRTGVHEQYF,TGTGCCAGCAGCCAACCACGGACAGGGGTCCACGAGCAGTACTTC
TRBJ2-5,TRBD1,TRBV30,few,CAWSIRTGGGKTQYF,TGTGCCTGGAGTATCCGGACAGGGGGCGGTAAGACCCAGTACTTC
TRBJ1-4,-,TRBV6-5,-,CASSLRGMGNEKLFF,TGTGCCAGCAGCCTGCGGGGGATGGGTAATGAAAAACTGTTTTTT
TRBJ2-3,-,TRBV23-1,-,CASSPTYNGQGSRDTQYF,TGCGCCAGCAGTCCAACTTACAATGGGCAGGGGAGTAGAGATACGCAGTATTTT
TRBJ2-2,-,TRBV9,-,CASRPSEERVGNTGELFF,TGTGCCAGCAGACCCTCCGAGGAGAGGGTTGGAAACACCGGGGAGCTGTTTTTT
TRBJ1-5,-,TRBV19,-,CASGRTFNQPQHF,TGTGCCAGTGGAAGGACATTTAATCAGCCCCAGCATTTT
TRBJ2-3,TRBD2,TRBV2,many,CASRAGLAGGFDTQYF,TGTGCCAGCAGGGCGGGACTAGCGGGGGGCTTTGATACGCAGTATTTT
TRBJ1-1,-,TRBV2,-,CASSEEGGRGSEAFF,TGTGCCAGCAGTGAAGAAGGAGGGAGGGGGTCTGAAGCTTTCTTT
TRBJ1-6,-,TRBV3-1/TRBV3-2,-,CASSQVRQGNSPLHF,TGTGCCAGCAGCCAAGTAAGGCAGGGGAATTCACCCCTCCACTTT
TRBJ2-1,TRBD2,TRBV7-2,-,CASSLRLAGGRDNEQFF,TGTGCCAGCAGCTTGCGCCTAGCGGGGGGCAGGGACAATGAGCAGTTCTTC
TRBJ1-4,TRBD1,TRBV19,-,CASSVTGGTNEKLFF,TGTGCCAGTAGTGTAACAGGGGGGACTAATGAAAAACTGTTTTTT
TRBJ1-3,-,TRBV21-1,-,CASSKREGSGNTIYF,TGTGCCAGCAGCAAACGGGAGGGCTCTGGAAACACCATATATTTT
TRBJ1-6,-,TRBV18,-,CASSPLASGPLHF,TGTGCCAGCTCACCCCTGGCGTCAGGGCCCCTCCACTTT
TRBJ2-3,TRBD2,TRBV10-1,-,CASSEGLAGGTQYF,TGCGCCAGCAGTGAGGGCCTAGCGGGGGGTACGCAGTATTTT
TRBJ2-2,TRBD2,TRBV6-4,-,CASSDSRPSGVKNTGELFF,TGTGCCAGCAGTGACTCTCGGCCTAGCGGGGTTAAGAACACCGGGGAGCTGTTTTTT
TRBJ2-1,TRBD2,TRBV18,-,CASSPQAGAANEQFF,TGTGCCAGCTCACCACAAGCGGGGGCCGCGAATGAGCAGTTCTTC
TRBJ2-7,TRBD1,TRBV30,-,CAWRGTGLRYEQYF,TGTGCCTGGAGGGGGACAGGGTTACGCTACGAGCAGTACTTC
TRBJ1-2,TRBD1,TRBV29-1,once,CSVDGQGLANYGYTF,TGCAGCGTTGACGGACAGGGATTAGCTAACTATGGCTACACCTTC
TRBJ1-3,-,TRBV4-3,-,CASSQETAGTSSGNTIYF,TGCGCCAGCAGCCAAGAGACCGCGGGGACTAGCTCTGGAAACACCATATATTTT
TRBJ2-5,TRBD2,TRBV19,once,CASSNSGGAGETQYF,TGTGCCAGTAGTAATAGCGGGGGGGCTGGAGAGACCCAGTACTTC
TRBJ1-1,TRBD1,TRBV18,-,CASSDRVNTEAFF,TGTGCCAGCTCGGACAGGGTAAACACTGAAGCTTTCTTT
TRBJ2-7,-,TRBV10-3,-,CAISDGKGAYEQYF,TGTGCCATCAGTGACGGTAAGGGGGCCTACGAGCAGTACTTC
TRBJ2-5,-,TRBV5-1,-,CASSLAGQGETQYF,TGCGCCAGCAGCTTGGCCGGGCAGGGAGAGACCCAGTACTTC
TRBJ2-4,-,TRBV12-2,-,CASRFWGPDKGNIQYF,TGTGCAAGTCGCTTTTGGGGCCCGGACAAGGGAAACATTCAGTACTTC
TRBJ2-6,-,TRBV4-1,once,CASSQQGRASGANVLTF,TGCGCCAGCAGCCAGCAGGGGAGGGCCTCTGGGGCCAACGTCCTGACTTTC
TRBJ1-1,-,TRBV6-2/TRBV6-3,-,CASSPSRQANTEAFF,TGTGCCAGCAGCCCGAGTCGGCAGGCAAACACTGAAGCTTTCTTT
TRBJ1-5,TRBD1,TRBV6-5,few,CASSYRGPGNQPQHF,TGTGCCAGCAGTTACAGGGGGCCTGGCAATCAGCCCCAGCATTTT
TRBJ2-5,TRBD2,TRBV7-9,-,CASSPGGSRTETQYF,TGTGCCAGCAGCCCCGGGGGGAGTCGGACAGAGACCCAGTACTTC
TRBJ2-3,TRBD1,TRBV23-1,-,CASNIRDRFTDTQYF,TGCGCCAGCAATATCCGGGACAGGTTCACAGATACGCAGTATTTT
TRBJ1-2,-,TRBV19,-,CASSRDSNYGYTF,TGTGCCAGTAGTAGAGACAGTAACTATGGCTACACCTTC
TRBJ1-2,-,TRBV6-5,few,CASQGRLYGYTF,TGTGCCAGCCAGGGGCGACTTTATGGCTACACCTTC
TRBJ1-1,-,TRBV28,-,CASSLSQYTEAFF,TGTGCCAGCAGTTTATCGCAGTACACTGAAGCTTTCTTT
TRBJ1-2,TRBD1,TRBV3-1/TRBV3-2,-,CASSHVPGQGSPNYGYTF,TGTGCCAGCAGCCATGTACCGGGACAGGGGAGTCCTAACTATGGCTACACCTTC